This T cell receptor (beta chain) was sequenced for a study of technical replicates of blood from a few donors. Per germline, CDR1 SGHAT and CDR2 FQNNGV. The CDR3 runs to 13 residues. V lost 3 bases, J lost 4 bases, and 3 bases stayed unmatched. Sequencing used immunoSEQ multiplex PCR; TCRdb keeps in-frame clones, though not all of them. Here the sample spans tens of thousands of clones, just under 95% being singletons. The sequencing input was T cells isolated from PBMCs. V and J are TRBV11-2 and TRBJ2-7, with 7 bases lining up with TRBD2. This receptor was identified in a human donor in good health. For the CDR3, the DNA is TGTGCCAGCAGCTTGCTGCGGGAGTACGAGCAGTACTTC. It yields the protein CASSLLREYEQYF.